The 22 T cell receptor beta chains below all came from one sample that was sequenced in a study of blood T cell repertoires in COVID-19. TCRdb's copy holds only in-frame clones and misses some; the assay was immunoSEQ multiplex PCR. The sample contains approximately 100,000 clones, approximately 69% of which appear only once. Sequenced input: peripheral blood. The receptors here all came from a man at least 80 years old with acute or convalescent COVID-19.

Only one count was recorded for this clone. V gene TRBV5-1 combines with J gene TRBJ1-2; 10 nucleotides agree with TRBD1. V shed 2 bases, J shed 7 bases, and the junction held 2 bases outside the gene matches. CDR3 size: 13 residues. Germline V gene lookup returns CDR1 SGHRS and CDR2 YFSETQ. CDR3 sequence reads: CASSFRDRGGYTF. The CDR3, as DNA: TGCGCCAGCAGCTTCCGGGACAGGGGTGGCTACACCTTC.

The rearrangement uses TRBV6-1 and TRBJ2-1; 8 bases are shared with TRBD2. The trim removed 3 bases at V and 4 bases at J, leaving 8 bases unmatched. The CDR3 totals 16 residues. Germline V gene data show CDR1 as MNHNS and CDR2 as SASEGT. The CDR3 loop is CASSDASGGKYNEQFF. In DNA, the CDR3 is TGTGCCAGCAGTGACGCGAGCGGGGGCAAGTACAATGAGCAGTTCTTC.

The chain carries TRBV3-1 (or the pseudogene TRBV3-2) and TRBJ2-1; D may be TRBD1 (5 bases). The CDR3 has 16 amino acids. Trimming pared 5 bases from V and 4 bases from J, leaving 18 bases between. Germline V gene data show CDR1 as LGHDT and CDR2 as YNNKEL (reference sequence). The CDR3 loop is CASSSPLVGAYNEQFF. For the CDR3, the DNA is TGTGCCAGCAGCTCCCCCCTAGTTGGGGCGTACAATGAGCAGTTCTTC.

This chain connects TRBV27 to TRBJ1-1; 11 nucleotides match TRBD1. This CDR3 has 15 residues. The trim removed 10 bases at V and 4 bases at J, leaving 11 bases unmatched. Germline CDR1 MNHEY, CDR2 SMNVEV (reference sequence). CDR3 DNA: TGTGCCACCGGACAGGGGGCGAAAGGGACCACTGAAGCTTTCTTT. Encoded protein: CATGQGAKGTTEAFF.

V is TRBV28 and J is TRBJ1-1, with TRBD1 identical over 9 bases. This CDR3 spans 15 amino acids. The germline gives CDR1 MDHEN, CDR2 SYDVKM. J lost 6 bases, V lost 3 bases, and 8 bases had no gene match. The CDR3 sequence is CASSFRTGEGAEAFF. The CDR3 DNA is TGTGCCAGCAGTTTCCGGACAGGGGAAGGCGCTGAAGCTTTCTTT.

This chain uses TRBV7-9 with TRBJ1-6, with D perhaps matching TRBD1 (5 bases). V dropped 4 bases and J dropped 10 bases, with 14 bases sitting between them. The CDR3 runs 14 residues. Germline loops: CDR1 SEHNR, CDR2 FQNEAQ (reference sequence). The DNA for the CDR3 is TGTGCCAGCAGCTCGAGCGGGGCTGAGTCACCCCTCCACTTT. Its translation is CASSSSGAESPLHF. The full variable domain, in which reference TRBV7-9 and TRBJ1-6 provide the parts outside the CDR3, is DTGVSQNPRHKITKRGQNVTFRCDPISEHNRLYWYRQTLGQGPEFLTYFQNEAQLEKSRLLSDRFSAERPKGSFSTLEIQRTEQGDSAMYLCASSSSGAESPLHFGNGTRLTVT.

J is TRBJ1-5 and V is TRBV28, with TRBD1 matching over 9 bases. The germline CDR1 and CDR2 sequences are MDHEN and SYDVKM. V trimming: 7 bases; J trimming: 6 bases; junction bases outside the gene matches: 10. The CDR3 runs to 15 residues. DNA of the CDR3: TGTGCCAGCAATTCCCGGGACAGGGAGTTTCAGCCCCAGCATTTT. Translating gives CASNSRDREFQPQHF. The full variable domain, its missing parts supplied by reference TRBV28 and TRBJ1-5, is DVKVTQSSRYLVKRTGEKVFLECVQDMDHENMFWYRQDPGLGLRLIYFSYDVKMKEKGDIPEGYSVSREKKERFSLILESASTNQTSMYLCASNSRDREFQPQHFGDGTRLSIL.

The rearrangement joins TRBV19 to TRBJ1-1, with D unclear. The germline V gene encodes CDR1 LNHDA and CDR2 SQIVND (reference sequence). Between the trimmed V and J ends, which lost 3 bases and 3 bases, there was a span of 8 bases. This CDR3 contains 13 residues. The CDR3 bases are TGTGCCAGTAGTATGGGAGCCGACACTGAAGCTTTCTTT. Protein product: CASSMGADTEAFF.

The CDR3 DNA reads TGTGCCAGCAGCACAGGGGGGATGAATGAGCAGTTCTTC. Residues: CASSTGGMNEQFF. The chain joins TRBV11-3 to TRBJ2-1, with 8 positions matching TRBD1. Per the germline V gene, CDR1 is SGHNT and CDR2 is YENEEA. This CDR3 comprises 13 residues. With V trimmed by 5 bases and J by 7 bases, 4 bases remained unmatched.

The V and J genes are TRBV5-6 and TRBJ2-2; 8 nucleotides line up with TRBD1. Germline-derived CDR1 and CDR2 are SGHDT and YYEEEE. The V and J ends lost 6 bases and 7 bases, in that order; junction bases with no gene match: 11. This CDR3 is built from 15 residues. For the CDR3, the DNA is TGTGCCAGCACCCCGGGGCAGGGGGCGCTCGGGGAGCTGTTTTTT. Amino acids: CASTPGQGALGELFF. The full variable domain, completed using reference TRBV5-6 and TRBJ2-2, is DAGVTQSPTHLIKTRGQQVTLRCSPKSGHDTVSWYQQALGQGPQFIFQYYEEEERQRGNFPDRFSGHQFPNYSSELNVNALLLGDSALYLCASTPGQGALGELFFGEGSRLTVL.

The sample holds a few counts of this clone. The V and J genes are TRBV19 and TRBJ2-2; TRBD1 might be the D (5 bases). The CDR3 loop spans 15 amino acids. The V gene's germline CDR1 is LNHDA and CDR2 SQIVND (reference sequence). V lost 5 bases to trimming and J lost 0 bases, with 10 bases between them. CDR3 coding DNA: TGTGCCAGTAGTTGGACAAAACCGAACACCGGGGAGCTGTTTTTT. Translation gives CASSWTKPNTGELFF.

This chain links TRBV19 with TRBJ1-1; D is possibly TRBD1 (6 bases). The germline V gene encodes CDR1 LNHDA and CDR2 SQIVND (reference sequence). The CDR3 consists of 13 residues. V lost 8 bases to trimming and J lost 2 bases, with 12 bases between them. The DNA of the CDR3 is TGTGCCAGTCTTCAGGGGCGCAACACTGAAGCTTTCTTT. This gives the protein CASLQGRNTEAFF.

This chain connects TRBV7-9 to TRBJ2-5; 9 bases fit TRBD1. CDR1 SEHNR and CDR2 FQNEAQ come from the germline V gene (reference sequence). The CDR3 has 17 residues. J gave up 4 bases and V 5 bases, and 14 bases lay outside the gene matches. In DNA, the CDR3 is TGTGCCAGCAGCGACGGACAGGGGCCGACCTCGGGAGAGACCCAGTACTTC. It translates to CASSDGQGPTSGETQYF.

This sequence joins TRBV28 and TRBJ2-2; 8 positions match TRBD1. Germline V gene sequence: CDR1 MDHEN, CDR2 SYDVKM. The CDR3 covers 14 residues. The V segment lost 8 bases and the J segment 6 bases; nucleotides outside the gene matches: 8. CDR3 coding DNA: TGTGCCAGCTGGACGACAGGGGCCGCCGGGGAGCTGTTTTTT. This encodes CASWTTGAAGELFF.

The chain is built from TRBV6-5 and TRBJ2-7, with a weak D call TRBD1 (6 bases). Germline CDR1 reads MNHEY; CDR2 reads SVGAGI. The CDR3 has 15 amino acids. The germline V and J ends were trimmed by 10 bases and 9 bases, with 28 bases remaining between them. The CDR3 loop reads CATRDWGGGEGGQYF. The CDR3 nucleotides are TGTGCCACCAGGGATTGGGGTGGTGGTGAAGGGGGGCAGTACTTC.

This clone was found once. The CDR3 protein is CSVEGGQYYNEQFF. DNA for the CDR3: TGCAGCGTTGAAGGTGGACAGTACTACAATGAGCAGTTCTTC. This rearrangement joins TRBV29-1 to TRBJ2-1, with D possibly matching TRBD1 (6 bases). In germline, CDR1 is SQVTM, CDR2 ANQGSEA. The CDR3 is 14 residues long. V shed 1 base and J shed 3 bases, with 10 bases lying between them.

The chain employs TRBV7-9 and TRBJ2-3, with a possible D match to TRBD1 (5 bases). Between the trimmed V and J ends, which lost 4 bases and 0 bases, there was a span of 11 bases. The germline gives CDR1 SEHNR, CDR2 FQNEAQ (reference sequence). The CDR3 is 15 residues long. The DNA for the CDR3 is TGTGCCAGCAGCTCGAAAAAGGGGAGCACAGATACGCAGTATTTT. It translates to CASSSKKGSTDTQYF.

The chain employs TRBV3-1 (or the pseudogene TRBV3-2) and TRBJ2-5; unclear D gene. This CDR3 has 16 amino acids. Germline loops: CDR1 LGHDT, CDR2 YNNKEL (reference sequence). V was clipped by 4 bases and J by 0 bases, with 15 bases between them. CDR3 loop: CASSPLLALYQETQYF. The CDR3 coding sequence is TGTGCCAGCAGCCCCCTACTCGCGTTGTACCAAGAGACCCAGTACTTC.

V and J are TRBV6-5 and TRBJ2-5; 7 bases match TRBD1. The CDR3 loop spans 14 amino acids. Germline V gene lookup returns CDR1 MNHEY and CDR2 SVGAGI. V shed 5 bases and J 3 bases; nucleotides not matched to a gene: 6. DNA of the CDR3: TGTGCCAGCAGTATCCCGGGACAGAAAGAGACCCAGTACTTC. Translation: CASSIPGQKETQYF.

This sequence joins TRBV6-2 or TRBV6-3 and TRBJ2-7, with TRBD1 matching over 12 bases. This CDR3 is built from 18 residues. Germline CDR1 MNHEY, CDR2 SVGEGT. The V and J ends lost 4 bases and 7 bases, in that order; junction bases with no gene match: 17. The CDR3: CASSFRDRGRIRMSEQYF. The CDR3 bases are TGTGCCAGCAGTTTCCGGGACAGGGGGCGTATACGGATGTCGGAGCAGTACTTC.

In this sample, this clone turned up a few times. The chain uses TRBV12-3 or TRBV12-4 and TRBJ1-1; no clear D gene. With 7 bases removed from V and 10 bases from J, the gap between germline ends came to 16 bases. There are 12 residues in the CDR3. Written as DNA, the CDR3 is TGTGCCAGCACCTCCCCTCCCGCCGGAGCTTTCTTT. Its protein product is CASTSPPAGAFF.

The rearrangement links TRBV6-5 to TRBJ2-7, with TRBD2 identical over 8 bases. V was clipped by 4 bases and J by 5 bases; unmatched bases: 10. The CDR3 sequence is 15 residues long. Germline CDR1 is MNHEY and CDR2 is SVGAGI. The CDR3 spells CASSSPGTREHEQYF. DNA of the CDR3: TGTGCCAGCAGTTCCCCCGGGACTAGGGAGCACGAGCAGTACTTC.